The clone carrying this T cell receptor beta chain was recorded a few times. Its specificity is not known. The data belong to a study of somatic mutations in cytotoxic T cells in rheumatoid arthritis. Only in-frame clones appear in the TCRdb table, and some are missing; sequencing was by immunoSEQ multiplex PCR. The sample has about 20,000 clones, around 83% seen once. Overall study findings and caveats: Healthy controls did not share the age-linked increase in CD8+ clonality seen in rheumatoid arthritis patients. Nothing was done to adjust for multiple comparisons when TRBV07 showed up slightly less in rheumatoid arthritis patients. The antigen targets of the expanded CD8+ clones were unknown.

Women made up approximately 52% of the healthy controls, who were blood donors with a median age of approximately 54 years (range roughly 20-75). This CDR3 has 15 residues. Germline lookup yields CDR1 LGHNA and CDR2 YSLEER. V lost 5 bases and J lost 0, with 8 bases in between. Sequences were obtained from CD8+ T cells sorted from blood. This TCR was sampled from a woman between 50 and 59 years old in good health. The V call is TRBV4-3, the J call TRBJ1-6; no reliable D call. In DNA form, the CDR3 reads TGCGCCAGCAGCGATGGGAGCTCCTATAATTCACCCCTCCACTTT. This encodes CASSDGSSYNSPLHF.